The 27 T cell receptor beta chains listed next were all sequenced from one sample in a study of CD8 T cells in ankylosing spondylitis. TCRdb re-derived calls from the 5' RACE reads in MiXCR, one entry per CDR3 protein. This table has around 130,000 distinct CDR3 sequences, roughly 6.6% appearing once. The sequencing sample was made of blood, either unsorted or a sorted T cell fraction (not recorded which). The origin of the receptors is a male donor with ankylosing spondylitis or in good health (not recorded which).

Ten or more counts support this clonotype. V is TRBV2 and J is TRBJ2-1; TRBD1 matches at 10 bases. Germline CDR1 SNHLY, CDR2 FYNNEI. J was trimmed by 9 bases and V by 4 bases; bases with no gene match: 3. The CDR3 has 13 residues. As DNA, the CDR3 is TGTGCCAGCAGTGGGACAGGGGGAAGTGAGCAGTTCTTC. As protein: CASSGTGGSEQFF.

This clonotype occurred a few times. The CDR3 nucleotides are TGCAGTGCTAAAAGACACGGGGGAATCGACTACACCTTC. It translates to CSAKRHGGIDYTF. The chain uses TRBV20-1 and TRBJ1-2; a possible D gene is TRBD1 (5 bases). This CDR3 has 13 residues. Germline-derived CDR1 and CDR2 are DFQATT and SNEGSKA (reference sequence). The V gene lost 4 bases and the J gene lost 10 bases, with 19 bases spanning the gap.

This clonotype turned up a few times. The rearrangement uses TRBV6-1 and TRBJ2-5; a possible D gene is TRBD2 (6 bases). Per the germline V gene, CDR1 is MNHNS and CDR2 is SASEGT. The V gene lost 6 bases and the J gene lost 1 base, with 12 bases spanning the gap. There are 14 residues in the CDR3. The CDR3 DNA reads as TGTGCCAGCAGGGACTATTACTTCCAAGAGACCCAGTACTTC. It is translated as CASRDYYFQETQYF.

This clonotype was seen at least ten times. The chain joins TRBV5-1 to TRBJ2-7, with D uncertain. The CDR3 spans 13 residues. Per the germline V gene, CDR1 is SGHRS and CDR2 is YFSETQ. V lost 0 bases, J lost 2 bases, and 6 bases lay in between. Written as DNA, the CDR3 is TGCGCCAGCAGCTTGGGACTTCCCTACGAGCAGTACTTC. Translated: CASSLGLPYEQYF.

At least ten counts were recorded for this clonotype. The gene calls are TRBV29-1 and TRBJ1-2; D gene uncertain. Germline loops: CDR1 SQVTM, CDR2 ANQGSEA. CDR3 length equals 13 residues. V was trimmed by 6 bases and J by 7 bases, leaving 18 bases between them. The CDR3 bases are TGCAGCGTGGAGCAACGGACGTCAGGTGGCTACACCTTC. Translation gives CSVEQRTSGGYTF.

This clonotype came up many times. The rearrangement joins TRBV20-1 to TRBJ2-3, with 9 bases aligning to TRBD2. The CDR3 extends over 12 amino acids. Germline V lookup: CDR1 DFQATT, CDR2 SNEGSKA (reference sequence). J gave up 6 bases and V 6 bases, and 4 bases lay outside the gene matches. This CDR3 is CSALGTSDTQYF. As DNA, the CDR3 is TGCAGTGCCTTAGGGACTAGCGATACGCAGTATTTT.

This clonotype was counted ten times or more. V gene TRBV15 combines with J gene TRBJ2-5; D is possibly TRBD2 (5 bases). The CDR3 has 13 residues. V was trimmed by 8 bases and J by 1 base, leaving 11 bases between them. Germline CDR1 is LNHNV and CDR2 is YYDKDF (reference sequence). The CDR3, as DNA: TGTGCCACCGAGGGCATCGGCCAAGAGACCCAGTACTTC. Translation gives CATEGIGQETQYF.

This clonotype was picked up many times. The chain carries TRBV10-3 and TRBJ2-1, with unresolved D. The ends were cut back, 4 bases at V and 8 bases at J, with 18 bases in the middle. Germline CDR1 ENHRY, CDR2 SYGVKD. The CDR3 spans 15 residues. CDR3 nucleotide sequence: TGTGCCATCAGTGGGTCGGTTTGGGGTTATGATGAGCAGTTCTTC. It translates to CAISGSVWGYDEQFF.

This clonotype was recorded at least ten times. This chain connects TRBV28 to TRBJ2-7; TRBD1 or TRBD2 may be the D gene (5 bases each). The CDR3 contains 16 residues. Germline CDR1 MDHEN, CDR2 SYDVKM. V dropped 6 bases and J dropped 2 bases, with 20 bases sitting between them. The CDR3 region is CASRKPPGTAAYEQYF. For the CDR3, the DNA is TGTGCCAGCAGAAAACCTCCCGGGACGGCGGCCTACGAGCAGTACTTC.

Ten or more counts support this clonotype. This chain joins TRBV20-1 and TRBJ2-1; 10 bases are shared with TRBD2. The germline V gene has CDR1 DFQATT and CDR2 SNEGSKA (reference sequence). V shed 4 bases, J shed 5 bases, and the junction held 5 bases outside the gene matches. The CDR3 totals 14 residues. The DNA of the CDR3 is TGCAGTGCTATGAGCGGGGGGGCGAACAATGAGCAGTTCTTC. Its protein product is CSAMSGGANNEQFF.

This clonotype occurred many times. The genes are TRBV28 and TRBJ1-1; no definite D call. CDR1 MDHEN and CDR2 SYDVKM come from the germline V gene. The CDR3 has 13 amino acids. Trimming removed 8 bases from V and 3 bases from J, with 13 bases in between. The CDR3 DNA reads as TGTGCCAGCGGCTCGTCTGGAGACACTGAAGCTTTCTTT. Translating gives CASGSSGDTEAFF. Variable domain in full (rest from reference TRBV28 and TRBJ1-1): DVKVTQSSRYLVKRTGEKVFLECVQDMDHENMFWYRQDPGLGLRLIYFSYDVKMKEKGDIPEGYSVSREKKERFSLILESASTNQTSMYLCASGSSGDTEAFFGQGTRLTVV.

At least ten counts were recorded for this clonotype. The rearrangement links TRBV20-1 to TRBJ2-3, with 11 bases aligning to TRBD2. CDR3 length: 14 amino acids. V shed 5 bases, J shed 1 base, and the junction held 2 bases outside the gene matches. Germline V CDR1 and CDR2: DFQATT, SNEGSKA (reference sequence). The chain's CDR3 is CSAETSGGTDTQYF. The CDR3 DNA follows: TGCAGTGCTGAGACTAGCGGGGGCACAGATACGCAGTATTTT.

This clonotype was recorded at least ten times. V gene TRBV5-1 combines with J gene TRBJ1-1; the D is unclear. Per the germline V gene, CDR1 is SGHRS and CDR2 is YFSETQ. The V end was cut by 4 bases, the J end by 2 bases, with 12 bases between. The CDR3 consists of 14 residues. The CDR3 region is CASSLRPQNTEAFF. The CDR3 bases are TGCGCCAGCAGCCTACGACCCCAAAACACTGAAGCTTTCTTT.

This clonotype was observed many times. V is TRBV5-1 and J is TRBJ2-1, with 7 nucleotides matching TRBD1. The V gene's germline CDR1 is SGHRS and CDR2 YFSETQ. The CDR3 has 17 residues. V lost 2 bases, J lost 3 bases, and 11 bases stayed unmatched. The DNA for the CDR3 is TGCGCCAGCAGCTTCCCTACGACAGGGAGCGGCTACAATGAGCAGTTCTTC. This gives the protein CASSFPTTGSGYNEQFF.

In this sample, this clonotype turned up many times. This rearrangement joins TRBV27 to TRBJ1-5, with D unclear. This CDR3 spans 12 amino acids. Germline loops: CDR1 MNHEY, CDR2 SMNVEV (reference sequence). The V end lost 4 bases, the J end lost 6 bases, and 7 bases lay between the germline ends. DNA of the CDR3: TGTGCCAGCAGTTCCGGCAGTCAGCCCCAGCATTTT. Encoded protein: CASSSGSQPQHF.

This clonotype was detected ten times or more. The chain recombines TRBV7-2 with TRBJ2-7; D is unresolved. V was pared by 4 bases and J by 2 bases, with 15 bases between. Germline CDR1 reads SGHTA; CDR2 reads FQGNSA. The CDR3 covers 15 residues. The chain's CDR3 is CASSSDWTYAYEQYF. For the CDR3, the DNA is TGTGCCAGCAGCTCCGATTGGACGTACGCCTACGAGCAGTACTTC. Full variable domain (rest looked up from reference TRBV7-2 and TRBJ2-7): GAGVSQSPSNKVTEKGKDVELRCDPISGHTALYWYRQSLGQGLEFLIYFQGNSAPDKSGLPSDRFSAERTGGSVSTLTIQRTQQEDSAVYLCASSSDWTYAYEQYFGPGTRLTVT.

This clonotype was observed many times. J is TRBJ2-7 and V is TRBV6-5; 9 positions match TRBD1. Germline lookup yields CDR1 MNHEY and CDR2 SVGAGI. The CDR3 is 12 amino acids. With V trimmed by 8 bases and J by 5 bases, 4 bases remained unmatched. The CDR3 DNA sequence: TGTGCCAGCGGGACAGGGAGAAACGAGCAGTACTTC. Its translation is CASGTGRNEQYF.

This clonotype appeared many times. This chain connects TRBV5-6 to TRBJ2-7; D might be TRBD2 (6 bases). This CDR3 comprises 16 residues. The germline gives CDR1 SGHDT, CDR2 YYEEEE. Trimming cost V 1 base and J 0 bases, with 14 bases left between them. CDR3: CASSLMGGGNSYEQYF. CDR3 coding DNA: TGTGCCAGCAGCTTGATGGGAGGCGGAAACTCCTACGAGCAGTACTTC.

The sample holds many counts of this clonotype. The chain is built from TRBV20-1 and TRBJ2-7; 11 positions match TRBD1. V gave up 3 bases and J gave up 2 bases; unmatched junction bases: 12. The CDR3 is 17 amino acids. Germline CDR1 and CDR2: DFQATT and SNEGSKA (reference sequence). CDR3 coding DNA: TGCAGTGCTAGCCACCTCCCTCCGGGACAGGGGGCCTACGAGCAGTACTTC. Its translation is CSASHLPPGQGAYEQYF.

With regard to this clonotype: This may stem from a read error, because a much larger clone lies one nucleotide away. No conserved phenylalanine or tryptophan is present at the end of the CDR3, so a read error is the likely explanation. The chain links TRBV20-1 to TRBJ2-5; tentatively, D is TRBD2 (6 bases). The CDR3 has 15 amino acids. The V gene's germline CDR1 is DFQATT and CDR2 SNEGSKA (reference sequence). Trimming stripped 6 bases from V and 0 bases from J, with 17 bases between. The DNA for the CDR3 is TGCAGTGCGGAGATGCGGGGAACGTACCAAGAGACCCAGTACTCC. The encoded protein is CSAEMRGTYQETQYS.

This clonotype was observed at least ten times. The V call is TRBV20-1, the J call TRBJ2-1, with 11 bases fitting TRBD2. The CDR3 runs 14 residues. From germline, CDR1 is DFQATT and CDR2 SNEGSKA (reference sequence). V shed 5 bases, J shed 10 bases, and the junction held 10 bases outside the gene matches. CDR3 sequence: CSAGQIAGGREQFF. The CDR3 DNA reads as TGCAGTGCTGGCCAGATAGCGGGGGGGCGGGAGCAGTTCTTC.

This clonotype was recorded many times. The DNA of the CDR3 is TGTGCCAGCAGCTTAGCCGGCGCAACTGAAAAACTGTTTTTT. It translates to CASSLAGATEKLFF. The chain links TRBV7-9 to TRBJ1-4; no firm D call. CDR3 length equals 14 residues. V was cut by 0 bases and J by 7 bases, with 9 bases left in between. The germline CDR1 and CDR2 sequences are SEHNR and FQNEAQ (reference sequence).

The chain uses TRBV7-2 and TRBJ2-7, with 14 bases fitting TRBD2. Trimming removed 5 bases from V and 7 bases from J; junction bases left unmatched: 13. The CDR3 covers 17 residues. Germline assignment: CDR1 SGHTA and CDR2 FQGNSA. Written as DNA, the CDR3 is TGTGCCAGCAGCACTCCGGGACTAGCGGGAGTGGTATGGGAGCAGTACTTC. As protein: CASSTPGLAGVVWEQYF.

This clonotype was seen many times. The chain uses TRBV24-1 and TRBJ2-3; 15 bases are shared with TRBD2. This CDR3 is built from 15 residues. Losses at the gene ends were 7 bases for V and 4 bases for J; bases not matched to a gene: 2. Germline assignment: CDR1 KGHDR and CDR2 SFDVKD. The CDR3 here is CATRGLAGGADTQYF. For the CDR3, the DNA is TGTGCCACCAGAGGACTAGCGGGAGGGGCAGATACGCAGTATTTT.

The chain joins TRBV7-9 to TRBJ1-1; D possibly corresponds to TRBD1 (6 bases). The CDR3 runs to 16 residues. V lost 5 bases, J lost 4 bases, and 20 bases lay in between. Germline CDR1 is SEHNR and CDR2 is FQNEAQ (reference sequence). CDR3 sequence (DNA): TGTGCCAGCAGCCCCCTTTTGGGGGCCGGAGGCACTGAAGCTTTCTTT. Protein sequence: CASSPLLGAGGTEAFF.

The J gene is TRBJ2-1, the V gene TRBV3-1, with TRBD2 matching over 15 bases. Trimming cost V 4 bases and J 8 bases; bases outside gene matches: 9. Germline-derived CDR1 and CDR2 are LGHDT and YNNKEL (reference sequence). CDR3 length: 17 residues. CDR3 DNA sequence: TGTGCCAGCAGCCGACTTATAGGGACTAGCGGGAGGCATGAGCAGTTCTTC. As protein: CASSRLIGTSGRHEQFF.

With respect to this clonotype: This may come from a read error, since a much larger clone is one base off. The chain has TRBV20-1 and TRBJ2-7, with 9 bases matching TRBD1. The CDR3 runs to 17 residues. Germline CDR1 reads DFQATT; CDR2 reads SNEGSKA (reference sequence). CDR3 nucleotide sequence: TGCTGTGCTAGAAGTGATTCTTTGGGGACAGGGACGCACGAGCAGTACTTC. It encodes CCARSDSLGTGTHEQYF.